The entry that follows covers one TCR beta chain sequence. Its specificity is unknown. The CDR3 loop spans 16 amino acids. Between the trimmed V and J ends, which lost 4 bases and 4 bases, there was a span of 18 bases. Germline values: CDR1 MNHEY, CDR2 SMNVEV (reference sequence). This entry is derived from a study of CD8+ T cells in alopecia areata. Study-wide results and limits: The presence of one nonresponder keeps the tie between baseline CD8+ expansion and response uncertain. Numerous clones, expanded in lesions, remained in scalp and blood during tofacitinib. Normal scalp showed lower clonality than lesional scalp, especially alopecia totalis/universalis.

TCR sequencing used cDNA made by reverse transcription of extracted RNA. TCRdb's table, derived via immunoSEQ multiplex PCR, lists solely in-frame clones and lacks some. The table has about 190,000 clones, approximately 60% seen once; the top ten hold approximately 0.7%. Treatment: oral pan-JAK inhibitor, 5-10 mg twice daily. Sequenced material: CD4+ T cells sorted from blood, taken at week 4, from a patient treated with tofacitinib. The origin of this receptor is a human donor with alopecia areata. The genes are TRBV27 and TRBJ2-3; possible D gene TRBD2, 5 bases. The CDR3 DNA reads TGTGCCAGCAGTTCCCTCTCGACGCTCGGGGCAGATACGCAGTATTTT. Translation: CASSSLSTLGADTQYF.